This T cell receptor beta chain was documented in a study of blood T cell repertoires in COVID-19. At the level of the study: The origin of the acute and convalescent COVID-19 samples was the United States, Italy and Spain. Sample material is recorded as cDNA or gDNA derived from T cells, B-cell-depleted T cells, or PBMCs.

Recruited during active infection, patients (from Seattle) were subsequently followed longitudinally. How the authors handled the data: The assay estimated nucleated cells by amplifying reference gene primers. Method: immunoSEQ multiplex PCR; TCRdb's copy keeps in-frame clones and lacks some. V and J calls and clone size are given by that table; D and trimming were obtained from the DNA. The sample lists about 140,000 clones; roughly nine tenths were seen once. CDR1 is SGHNT and CDR2 is YENEEA in the germline V gene. The CDR3 covers 13 residues. With 8 bases removed from V and 4 bases from J, the gap between germline ends came to 12 bases.

The sequenced sample was peripheral blood. The TCR was taken from a human donor with COVID-19, enrolled during active disease. The donor label of this sample is uncertain. The rearrangement links TRBV11-3 to TRBJ2-1, with D possibly matching TRBD1 (6 bases). The CDR3 DNA sequence: TGTGCCAGCTGGACAGAGTTTTACAATGAGCAGTTCTTC. Amino acid sequence: CASWTEFYNEQFF.